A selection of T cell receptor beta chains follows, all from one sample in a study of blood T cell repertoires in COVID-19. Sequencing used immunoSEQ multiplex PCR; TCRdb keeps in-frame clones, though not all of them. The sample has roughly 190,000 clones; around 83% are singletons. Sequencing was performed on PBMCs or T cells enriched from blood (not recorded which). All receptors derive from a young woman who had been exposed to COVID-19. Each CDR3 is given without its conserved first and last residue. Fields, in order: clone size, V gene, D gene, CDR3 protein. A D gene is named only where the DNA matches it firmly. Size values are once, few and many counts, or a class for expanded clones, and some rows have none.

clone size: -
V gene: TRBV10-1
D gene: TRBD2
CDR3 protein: ASRRTSGGAYEQF

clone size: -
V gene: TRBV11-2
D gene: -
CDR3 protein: ASSRRQFTYEQY

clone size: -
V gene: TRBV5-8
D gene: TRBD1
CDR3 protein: ASSWGTGNQPQH

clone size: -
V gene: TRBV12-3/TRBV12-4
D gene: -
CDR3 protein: ASSFQYQTEAF

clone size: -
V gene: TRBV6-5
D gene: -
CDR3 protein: ASSYAGEGNTIY

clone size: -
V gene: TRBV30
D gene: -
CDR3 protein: ARENYGYT

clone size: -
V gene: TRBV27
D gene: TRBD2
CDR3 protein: ASSLVSGGGQSF

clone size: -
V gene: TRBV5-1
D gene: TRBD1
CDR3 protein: ASSLRQGVFDEQY

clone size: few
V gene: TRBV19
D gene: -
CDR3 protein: ATLDSTNYGYT

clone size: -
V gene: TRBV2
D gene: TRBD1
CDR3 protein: ASSEAQGQSPSTDTQY

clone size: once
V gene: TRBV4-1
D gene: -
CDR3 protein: ASSQATGASQGYEKLF

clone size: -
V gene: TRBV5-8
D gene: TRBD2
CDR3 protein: ASSLELAGANEQF

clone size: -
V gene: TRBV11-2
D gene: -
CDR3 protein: ASSPAGWGSEAF

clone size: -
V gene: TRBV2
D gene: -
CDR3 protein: ASSGSRDTRTIQTASKLF

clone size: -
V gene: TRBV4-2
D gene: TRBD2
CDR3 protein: ASSQVGTTGGPLETQY

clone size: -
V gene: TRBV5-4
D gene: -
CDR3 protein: ASRPPNTGELF

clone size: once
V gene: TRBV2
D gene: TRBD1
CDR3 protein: ATSGTVIGELF

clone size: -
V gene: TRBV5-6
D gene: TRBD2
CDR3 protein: ASRGGYEQY

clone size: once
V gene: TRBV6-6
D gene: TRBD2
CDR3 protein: ASRYGLAGDTDTQY

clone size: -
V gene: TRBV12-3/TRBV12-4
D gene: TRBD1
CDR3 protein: ASSPPGQGKQY

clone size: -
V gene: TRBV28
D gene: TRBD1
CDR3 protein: ASSSSRTGVYPLGTDTQY

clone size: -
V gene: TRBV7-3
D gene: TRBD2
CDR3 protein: ASSLNGGSNTGELF

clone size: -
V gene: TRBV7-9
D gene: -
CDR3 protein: ASSFGGSYNEQF

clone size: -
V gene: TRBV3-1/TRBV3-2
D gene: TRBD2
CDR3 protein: ASSQELAGISETQY

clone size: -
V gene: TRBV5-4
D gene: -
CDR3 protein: ASRQSLNTEAF

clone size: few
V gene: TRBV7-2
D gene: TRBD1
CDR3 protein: ASSSTGLNTEAF

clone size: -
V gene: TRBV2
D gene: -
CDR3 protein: ASSLQGVGNQPQH

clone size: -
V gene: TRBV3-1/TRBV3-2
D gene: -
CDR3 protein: ASSQDWAGAARLGETQY

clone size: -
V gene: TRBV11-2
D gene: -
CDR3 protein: ASSLVGGPGSGYT

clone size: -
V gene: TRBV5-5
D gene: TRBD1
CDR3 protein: ASSFGDRYNTEAF

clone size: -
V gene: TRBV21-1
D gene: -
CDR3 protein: ASSKGGRTSAHEQY

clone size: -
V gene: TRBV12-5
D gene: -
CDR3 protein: ASGLRPSGRTDTQY

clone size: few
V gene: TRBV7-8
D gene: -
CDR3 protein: ASSPTTGYSGELF

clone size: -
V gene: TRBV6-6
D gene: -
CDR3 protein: ASSPPPVGTTNTGELF

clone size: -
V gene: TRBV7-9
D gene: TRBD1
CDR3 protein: ASSPRTGGNYGYT

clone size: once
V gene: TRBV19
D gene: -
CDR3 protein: ASSTGYSYEQY

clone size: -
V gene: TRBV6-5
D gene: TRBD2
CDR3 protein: ASSSGLAGETQY

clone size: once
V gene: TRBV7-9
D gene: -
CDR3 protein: AEQAPASNEQF

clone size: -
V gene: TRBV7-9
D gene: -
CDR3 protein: ASRTDRNTGELF

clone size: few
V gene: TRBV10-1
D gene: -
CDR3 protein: ASSGRVSPDTQY

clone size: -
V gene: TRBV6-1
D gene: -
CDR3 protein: ASSEPLTGPMNTEAF

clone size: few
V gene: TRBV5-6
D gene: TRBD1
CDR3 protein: ASSLARGQGSYEQY

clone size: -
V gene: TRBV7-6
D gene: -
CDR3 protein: ASSLELGLNQPQH

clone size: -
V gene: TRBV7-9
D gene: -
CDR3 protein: ASSSISRAANSPLH

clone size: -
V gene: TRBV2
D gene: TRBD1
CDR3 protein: ASSAGQGAGPQH

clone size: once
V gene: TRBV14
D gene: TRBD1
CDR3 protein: ASSQTGTGNSPLH

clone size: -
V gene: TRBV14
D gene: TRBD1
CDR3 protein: ASSQDRRLARYNEQF

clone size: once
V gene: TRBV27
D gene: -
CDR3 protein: ASSPTGRGGEKLF

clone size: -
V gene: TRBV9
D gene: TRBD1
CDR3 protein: ASSVQTGGKGYT

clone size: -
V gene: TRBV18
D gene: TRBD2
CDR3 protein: ASSPRGGGYNEQF

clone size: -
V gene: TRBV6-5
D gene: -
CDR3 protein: ASSYSGHNRQPQH

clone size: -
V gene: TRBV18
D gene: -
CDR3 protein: ASSSSGTKSNGYT

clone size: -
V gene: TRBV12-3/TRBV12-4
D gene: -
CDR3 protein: ASKGESYEQY

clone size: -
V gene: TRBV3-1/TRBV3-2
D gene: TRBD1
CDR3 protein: ASSQSGQGADTQY

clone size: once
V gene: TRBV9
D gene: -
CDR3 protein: ASSVDGWGPSEQY

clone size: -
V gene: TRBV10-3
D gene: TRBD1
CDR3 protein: AMGGQGIAQY

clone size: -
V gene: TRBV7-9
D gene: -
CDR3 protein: ASSSPGRLYTGELF